This is a list of T cell receptor beta chains from one sample in a study of blood T cells in healthy people across ages. Via MiXCR, TCRdb re-called the 5' RACE reads, giving one row per CDR3 protein. The sample shows about 1,400,000 distinct CDR3 sequences, approximately 60% of them seen only once. Sequencing input: blood. These receptors all come from a man between 18 and 35 years old in good health. Both conserved end residues are part of each CDR3. A D gene is named only where the DNA matches it firmly. Only part of the rows carry a size: once, few, many, or a class if the clone is expanded.

j_gene,d_gene,abundance,v_gene,CDR3nt,CDR3aa
TRBJ1-2,TRBD1,NA,TRBV29-1,TGCAGCGCGACAGGGGGCACCTTC,CSATGGTF
TRBJ2-7,TRBD1,NA,TRBV20-1,TGCAGTGGGCGCCTTCAGGGTCGGGGGACAGGGAGATACGAGCAGTACTTC,CSGRLQGRGTGRYEQYF
TRBJ2-1,NA,NA,TRBV5-6,TGTGCCAGCAGCTCCCACAATGAGCAGTTCTTC,CASSSHNEQFF
TRBJ2-5,NA,NA,TRBV4-1,TGCGCCAGCAGCCCCGGGCCCCCCGTAGAGACCCAGTACTTC,CASSPGPPVETQYF
TRBJ2-5,NA,NA,TRBV4-3,TGCGCCAGCAGACGAAAAAGGAAAGACCAAGAGACCCAGTACTTC,CASRRKRKDQETQYF
TRBJ1-6,NA,few,TRBV10-3,TGTGCCATCAGTGGAGGGGAAAGCTCCTATAATTCACCCCTCCACTTT,CAISGGESSYNSPLHF
TRBJ1-1,TRBD1,NA,TRBV29-1,TGCAGCGTTGATGGAGCCCCTAAACAGGGGGACACTGAAGCTTTCTTT,CSVDGAPKQGDTEAFF
TRBJ1-6,NA,NA,TRBV4-1,TGCGCCAGCAGCCAGAGTGGACAGCCAAATTCACCCCTCCACTTT,CASSQSGQPNSPLHF
TRBJ1-5,NA,NA,TRBV27,TGTGCCAGCAGTTTATACAGGGCCAACAATCAGCCCCAGCATTTT,CASSLYRANNQPQHF
TRBJ2-6,TRBD1,once,TRBV14,TGTGCCAGCAGCCAAGTTGAGGGACAGGGTTTCTCTGGGGCCAACGTCCTGACTTTC,CASSQVEGQGFSGANVLTF
TRBJ2-7,NA,NA,TRBV12-3/TRBV12-4,TGTGCCAGCAGTTTACGAGAAGTCACCTACGAGCAGTACTTC,CASSLREVTYEQYF
TRBJ1-5,NA,NA,TRBV2,TGTGCCAGCCTGGCTGGCAGGAATGTAGGACAGCCCCAGCATTTT,CASLAGRNVGQPQHF
TRBJ2-7,TRBD1,few,TRBV7-2,TGTGCCAGCAGCTTTCAGGGGGAAAAAGTATACGAGCAGTACTTC,CASSFQGEKVYEQYF
TRBJ1-2,NA,NA,TRBV6-1,TGTGCCAGCACCCTTGGAGGGCCTCCTCCCCCTAACTATGGCTACACCTTC,CASTLGGPPPPNYGYTF
TRBJ1-3,NA,NA,TRBV29-1,TGCAGCGTCAGACAGGAGTCTGGAAACACCATATATTTT,CSVRQESGNTIYF
TRBJ1-2,NA,few,TRBV20-1,TGCAGTGCTAGAGACGAACAAGGTTCCGGAGGCTACACCTTC,CSARDEQGSGGYTF
TRBJ1-5,NA,many,TRBV4-1,TGCGCCAGCAGCCAAGGGAGGCCCCCGGGATATAGCAATCAGCCCCAGCATTTT,CASSQGRPPGYSNQPQHF
TRBJ2-1,TRBD1,NA,TRBV5-1,TGCGCCAGCAGCTTGGAACAGGGGGCCTCCAATGAGCAGTTCTTC,CASSLEQGASNEQFF
TRBJ2-7,TRBD1,NA,TRBV12-3/TRBV12-4,TGTGCCAGCACCGGGGACAGGGGTCTCAATGAGCAGTACTTC,CASTGDRGLNEQYF
TRBJ1-1,NA,few,TRBV12-3/TRBV12-4,TGTGCCAGCAGCCCTCAAGGGAGCACTGAAGCTTTCTTT,CASSPQGSTEAFF
TRBJ2-3,NA,NA,TRBV7-8,TGTGCCAGCACCGGGGACCGCTGGGGGGTAGATACGCAGTATTTT,CASTGDRWGVDTQYF
TRBJ2-2,NA,NA,TRBV15,TGTGCCACCAGCAGAGAGGTCGGGGAGCTGTTTTTT,CATSREVGELFF
TRBJ1-1,TRBD1,once,TRBV5-1,TGCGCCAGCAGCTTATCTCACGGGACAGGGGCCCAGAACACTGAAGCTTTCTTT,CASSLSHGTGAQNTEAFF
TRBJ1-1,TRBD1,NA,TRBV6-5,TGTGCCAGCAGTTACTCCTCCCCGGGACAGCTCTCCAATGAAGCTTTCTTT,CASSYSSPGQLSNEAFF
TRBJ2-1,TRBD2,few,TRBV20-1,TGCAGCGGACTAGCGGGTCGGCATGAGCAGTTCTTC,CSGLAGRHEQFF
TRBJ1-5,NA,NA,TRBV7-6,TGTGCCAGCAGCTTAGGAGAGGAGGGTGTAGGGCCCCAGCATTTT,CASSLGEEGVGPQHF
TRBJ1-2,NA,NA,TRBV6-2/TRBV6-3,TGTGCCAGCAGTTCGCGGCTTAACTATGGCTACACCTTC,CASSSRLNYGYTF
TRBJ1-3,NA,NA,TRBV30,TGTGCCAGTACACAGGGACACTCTGGAAACACCATATATTTT,CASTQGHSGNTIYF
TRBJ2-3,TRBD1,once,TRBV5-1,TGCGCCAGCAACAGGGGTGGGTGGACCGTCGCAGATACGCAGTATTTT,CASNRGGWTVADTQYF